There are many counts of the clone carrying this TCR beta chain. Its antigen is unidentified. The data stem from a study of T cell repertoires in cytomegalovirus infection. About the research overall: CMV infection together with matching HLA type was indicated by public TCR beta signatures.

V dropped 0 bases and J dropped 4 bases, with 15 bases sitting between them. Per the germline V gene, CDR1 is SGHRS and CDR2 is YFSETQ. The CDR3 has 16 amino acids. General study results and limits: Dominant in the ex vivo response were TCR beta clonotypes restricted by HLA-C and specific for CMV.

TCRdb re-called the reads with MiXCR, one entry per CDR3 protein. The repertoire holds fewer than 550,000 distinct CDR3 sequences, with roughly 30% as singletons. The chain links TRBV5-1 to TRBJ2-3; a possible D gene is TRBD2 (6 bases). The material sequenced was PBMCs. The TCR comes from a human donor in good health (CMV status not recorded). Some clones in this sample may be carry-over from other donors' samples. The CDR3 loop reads CASSLAAGPSADTQYF. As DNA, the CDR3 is TGCGCCAGCAGCTTGGCCGCGGGGCCCTCCGCAGATACGCAGTATTTT. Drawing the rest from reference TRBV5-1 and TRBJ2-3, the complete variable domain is KAGVTQTPRYLIKTRGQQVTLSCSPISGHRSVSWYQQTPGQGLQFLFEYFSETQRNKGNFPGRFSGRQFSNSRSEMNVSTLELGDSALYLCASSLAAGPSADTQYFGPGTRLTVL.